This T cell receptor beta chain was sequenced for a study of stem cell transplantation in POMP-related autoinflammatory disease (TCRdb year 2021). About the study as a whole: It was hypothesized that MHC class I-dependent CD8+ T-cell differentiation and positive selection are impaired by defective thymoproteasomes, resulting in skewing of the TRB repertoire. Prior to transplant, the patients had skewing toward CD4+ naive T cells, low CD8+ T-cell proportions, and reduced T-cell cytokine secretion. The effect of POMP deficiency on T-cell receptor beta repertoire diversity and CDR3 characteristics was assessed using high-throughput TRB sequencing.

Worth noting for this clone: Its specific antigen is unknown. Base quality data are lacking; no much larger clone is found one base away.

The time point label here, explained by the study, means: before hematopoietic stem cell transplant. PRAID was a condition in which autoinflammation came alongside prominent immunodeficiency. T-cell subsets (conventional T cells, CD8+ T cells, regulatory T cells, T follicular helper cells) were sorted before TRB sequencing. Receptors were amplified or captured by the immunoSEQ multiplex PCR assay. Per the authors' processing: Shannon entropy, which takes clonal size distribution into account, was used to quantify repertoire diversity. The Gini-Simpson index (Simpson_1-D) was used to measure inequality of clonotype distribution. TCRdb's version of the immuneACCESS table is confined to in-frame rearrangements and falls short of the full clone set. An unresolved V gene accounts for under half of the shortfall where checked; the remainder is of unknown origin. V, J and clone size are taken as reported in that table, and D and trimming were inferred from the DNA itself. Recorded for this sample are about 11,000 clones; around nine tenths of them occurred a single time. The ten largest account for roughly 54% of the sample.

Results the study describes overall, beyond this receptor: The number of unique TRB V-J gene pairings in PRAID patients was restricted. Across all analyzed T-cell subsets, PRAID patients tended toward lower TRB diversity and higher clonality. In PRAID patients, the trend toward lower diversity and increased clonality reached statistical significance only for regulatory T cells.

The germline V gene supplies CDR1 SGHTS and CDR2 YDEGEE. The cysteine opens and the phenylalanine closes a CDR3 of 14 amino acids. Only the CDR3 part of the read is kept: 42 bases, read in frame from the first base. V and J are trimmed by 1 base and 6 bases, and the gene matches miss 4 bases of the junction. Source: CD8+ T cells from PBMCs, taken before stem cell transplantation. The receptor's source is a human donor with POMP-related autoinflammation and immune dysregulation (PRAID). The rearranged chain carries TRBV5-8 and TRBJ1-2; TRBD1 agrees with 9 junctional bases. Read as DNA, the sequence is TGTGCCAGCAGCTTGTGGAACAGGGGGCATGGCTACACCTTC. This translates into CASSLWNRGHGYTF.